The 29 T cell receptor beta chains below come from one sample, sequenced in a study of blood T cell repertoires in COVID-19. Sequencing used immunoSEQ multiplex PCR; TCRdb keeps in-frame clones, though not all of them. This sample has approximately 140,000 clones; around 89% occur once, and the top ten carry about 17%. Sequenced material: peripheral blood. These receptors all stem from a man aged 50 to 60 with active or convalescent COVID-19.

This clone turned up a few times. This sequence joins TRBV6-1 and TRBJ2-7; TRBD1 aligns across 10 bases. Germline V lookup: CDR1 MNHNS, CDR2 SASEGT. V dropped 1 base and J dropped 0; count of bases not matched to a gene: 0. There are 15 residues in the CDR3. CDR3 amino acids: CASSEGTGGSYEQYF. CDR3 coding DNA: TGTGCCAGCAGTGAAGGGACAGGGGGCTCCTACGAGCAGTACTTC.

CDR3 sequence: CASRRQGNQPQHF. The DNA for the CDR3 is TGTGCCAGCCGGCGACAGGGTAATCAGCCCCAGCATTTT. This chain links TRBV19 with TRBJ1-5; 7 bases map to TRBD1. Germline CDR1 LNHDA, CDR2 SQIVND (reference sequence). CDR3 length equals 13 residues. The V gene end was trimmed by 9 bases and the J gene end by 4 bases; junction bases not matched to a gene: 6.

In nucleotides, the CDR3 is TGCGCCAGCAGCCCGGTTGAGGGGGGCACAGATACGCAGTATTTT. Protein: CASSPVEGGTDTQYF. V is TRBV4-1 and J is TRBJ2-3, with TRBD1 as a possible D gene (6 bases). The CDR3 has 15 residues. The ends were cut back, 4 bases at V and 1 base at J, with 12 bases in the middle. The germline gives CDR1 MGHRA, CDR2 YSYEKL.

V usage is TRBV24-1 and J usage is TRBJ1-5; 8 bases are a match to TRBD1. V lost 9 bases, J lost 2 bases, and 8 bases stayed unmatched. The CDR3 contains 15 residues. Germline assignment: CDR1 KGHDR and CDR2 SFDVKD. CDR3 region: CATHSGQGGNQPQHF. The CDR3 region has the DNA TGTGCCACCCATAGCGGACAGGGAGGCAATCAGCCCCAGCATTTT.

V usage is TRBV18 and J usage is TRBJ1-5; D might be TRBD1 (5 bases). The CDR3 has 14 residues. The germline V and J ends were trimmed by 5 bases and 1 base, with 9 bases remaining between them. The germline V gene encodes CDR1 KGHSH and CDR2 LQKENI. The CDR3, as DNA: TGTGCCAGCTCAGGAGGGACCAGCAATCAGCCCCAGCATTTT. Translated: CASSGGTSNQPQHF.

This chain joins TRBV11-2 and TRBJ2-3, with 9 bases lining up with TRBD2. Germline V gene lookup returns CDR1 SGHAT and CDR2 FQNNGV. Trimming cost V 3 bases and J 5 bases; bases outside gene matches: 6. The CDR3 sequence is 15 residues long. The CDR3 is CASSFSGGKGDTQYF. The CDR3 DNA follows: TGTGCCAGCAGCTTTAGCGGGGGTAAGGGAGATACGCAGTATTTT.

The chain couples TRBV29-1 to TRBJ2-2, with D unresolved. The CDR3 spans 14 residues. Germline loops: CDR1 SQVTM, CDR2 ANQGSEA. Trimming shortened V by 0 bases and J by 5 bases, and 10 bases separated the two germline ends. The DNA of the CDR3 is TGCAGCGTTGAAGATCCCGTCGGGACCGGGGAGCTGTTTTTT. Its translation is CSVEDPVGTGELFF.

CDR3 protein: CASSLGGGVNTEAFF. In DNA form, the CDR3 reads TGCGCCAGCAGCCTCGGGGGTGGAGTGAACACTGAAGCTTTCTTT. The chain is built from TRBV4-1 and TRBJ1-1, with D possibly matching TRBD1 (5 bases). Trimming stripped 4 bases from V and 0 bases from J, with 12 bases between. The CDR3 contains 15 residues. Germline CDR1 MGHRA, CDR2 YSYEKL.

This chain links TRBV2 with TRBJ2-1; no definite D call. This CDR3 spans 15 amino acids. In germline, CDR1 is SNHLY, CDR2 FYNNEI. The V gene lost 1 base and the J gene lost 2 bases, with 9 bases spanning the gap. The CDR3 DNA sequence: TGTGCCAGCAGTGAAGGCAGGTCCACCTACAATGAGCAGTTCTTC. Amino acid sequence: CASSEGRSTYNEQFF.

V is TRBV10-2 and J is TRBJ2-3; 8 nucleotides line up with TRBD2. Germline trimming cut 2 bases from V and 2 bases from J; bases unmatched to any gene: 3. Per the germline V gene, CDR1 is WSHSY and CDR2 is SAAADI. There are 15 residues in the CDR3. CDR3 sequence (DNA): TGCGCCAGCAGTGAGACTAGCGGCCACACAGATACGCAGTATTTT. It codes for CASSETSGHTDTQYF.

This clone was recorded once. The gene calls are TRBV6-1 and TRBJ2-7; 9 bases are shared with TRBD2. With 1 base clipped from V and 5 bases from J, the junction kept 9 bases outside the gene matches. Germline V gene lookup returns CDR1 MNHNS and CDR2 SASEGT. The CDR3 is 16 amino acids. The CDR3: CASSEVVAGGQDEQYF. The DNA of the CDR3 is TGTGCCAGCAGTGAAGTGGTTGCGGGAGGGCAGGACGAGCAGTACTTC.

The chain couples TRBV12-3 or TRBV12-4 to TRBJ2-5, with D perhaps matching TRBD1 (5 bases). The CDR3 loop spans 13 amino acids. Between the trimmed V and J ends, which lost 6 bases and 5 bases, there was a span of 13 bases. The CDR3 protein is CASSTLGVETQYF. CDR3 in DNA: TGTGCCAGCAGCACCTTAGGGGTTGAGACCCAGTACTTC.

This clone was counted once. This chain links TRBV6-2 or TRBV6-3 with TRBJ1-5; no clear D gene. The germline V gene has CDR1 MNHEY and CDR2 SVGEGT. The CDR3 covers 17 residues. Trimming stripped 6 bases from V and 0 bases from J, with 18 bases between. Written as DNA, the CDR3 is TGTGCCAGCAGCAAGGAGAGGGTTGGGGATAGCAATCAGCCCCAGCATTTT. It translates to CASSKERVGDSNQPQHF.

This rearrangement joins TRBV10-2 to TRBJ2-7; TRBD2 is a possible D gene (6 bases). The CDR3 covers 15 residues. Looked up from germline, CDR1 is WSHSY and CDR2 is SAAADI. V was shortened by 4 bases and J by 0 bases, with 13 bases between the two germline ends. DNA for the CDR3: TGCGCCAGCAGTGGGAGAGCGGGCTACTCCTACGAGCAGTACTTC. Protein product: CASSGRAGYSYEQYF.

This clone was counted a single time. J is TRBJ1-2 and V is TRBV3-1 (or the pseudogene TRBV3-2), with no clear D. CDR3 size: 13 residues. The germline V gene encodes CDR1 LGHDT and CDR2 YNNKEL (reference sequence). V lost 3 bases, J lost 8 bases, and 13 bases lay in between. The chain's CDR3 is CASSQRGQKGYTF. CDR3 in DNA: TGTGCCAGCAGCCAGCGGGGTCAGAAAGGCTACACCTTC.

This chain uses TRBV6-4 with TRBJ1-2; 10 positions agree with TRBD1. V shed 6 bases and J 3 bases; nucleotides not matched to a gene: 4. The germline V gene has CDR1 MRHNA and CDR2 SNTAGT. The CDR3 is 14 residues long. CDR3 sequence: CASRAGTGDYGYTF. Here the CDR3 DNA reads TGTGCCAGCAGAGCCGGGACAGGGGACTATGGCTACACCTTC.

This clone ranks as large. V gene TRBV5-1 combines with J gene TRBJ2-5; 8 nucleotides line up with TRBD1. There are 13 residues in the CDR3. The junction had 2 bases not matched to a gene; V was cut back by 3 bases and J by 4 bases. Germline V CDR1 and CDR2: SGHRS, YFSETQ. CDR3 sequence: CASSSGGRETQYF. Written as DNA, the CDR3 is TGCGCCAGCAGCTCAGGGGGCAGAGAGACCCAGTACTTC.

In its sample, this clone was seen once. The chain uses TRBV7-2 and TRBJ1-5; the D is unclear. The V gene lost 5 bases and the J gene lost 7 bases, with 21 bases spanning the gap. The CDR3 totals 16 residues. CDR1 is SGHTA, CDR2 FQGNSA, per germline. This CDR3 reads CASSPRGSDPVQPQHF. CDR3 DNA: TGTGCCAGCAGCCCGAGAGGCTCAGATCCAGTCCAGCCCCAGCATTTT.

Regarding this clone: No conserved phenylalanine or tryptophan ends this CDR3, so it is likely a read error. The DNA is omitted, as the CDR3 cannot be located on it reliably, and the CDR3 follows TCRdb's listing. V and J are TRBV18 and TRBJ1-6; TRBD1 is the table's D call and was not checked against the DNA. Germline V gene data show CDR1 as KGHSH and CDR2 as LQKENI. The CDR3 contains 10 residues when both ends are counted. The CDR3 protein is CASSPGQQRS.

This clone was detected only once. The gene calls are TRBV18 and TRBJ2-7; no reliable D call. CDR1 and CDR2 (germline): KGHSH, LQKENI. V lost 1 base, J lost 3 bases, and 10 bases lay in between. The CDR3 has 14 residues. The CDR3 region has the DNA TGTGCCAGCTCACCACGAACTTCTGGCTACGAGCAGTACTTC. It translates to CASSPRTSGYEQYF.

CDR3 region: CASSFRGPSYEQYF. Here the CDR3 DNA reads TGTGCCAGCAGCTTCAGGGGGCCCTCCTACGAGCAGTACTTC. The rearrangement links TRBV5-4 to TRBJ2-7, with 8 nucleotides matching TRBD1. The CDR3 is made up of 14 amino acids. Trimming cost V 2 bases and J 0 bases; bases outside gene matches: 1. CDR1 is SGHNT and CDR2 is YYREEE in the germline V gene (reference sequence).

The chain carries TRBV3-1 (or the pseudogene TRBV3-2) and TRBJ1-2; TRBD1 matches 10 bases. Germline lookup yields CDR1 LGHDT and CDR2 YNNKEL (reference sequence). Trimming took 0 bases from V and 0 from J; bases not matched to a gene: 4. The CDR3 runs to 17 residues. CDR3 nucleotide sequence: TGTGCCAGCAGCCAAGAGGGACAGGGGCTAGCTAACTATGGCTACACCTTC. Translation gives CASSQEGQGLANYGYTF.

The chain links TRBV7-2 to TRBJ1-5, with 9 bases lining up with TRBD1. The CDR3 loop spans 15 amino acids. The V gene end was trimmed by 1 base and the J gene end by 5 bases; junction bases not matched to a gene: 3. Germline-derived CDR1 and CDR2 are SGHTA and FQGNSA. The CDR3 is CASSLETGGYQPQHF. The CDR3 nucleotides are TGTGCCAGCAGCTTAGAAACAGGGGGCTATCAGCCCCAGCATTTT.

The chain carries TRBV5-1 and TRBJ1-1, with TRBD1 as a possible D gene (5 bases). Between the trimmed V and J ends, which lost 5 bases and 1 base, there was a span of 9 bases. The CDR3 has 13 amino acids. The germline V gene has CDR1 SGHRS and CDR2 YFSETQ. As DNA, the CDR3 is TGCGCCAGCAGGTGGCAGGGGAACACTGAAGCTTTCTTT. Protein: CASRWQGNTEAFF.

J is TRBJ2-1 and V is TRBV11-2; 9 bases align to TRBD2. Germline CDR1 reads SGHAT; CDR2 reads FQNNGV. The ends lost 1 base at V and 6 bases at J; junction bases unmatched: 10. This CDR3 is built from 17 residues. The CDR3 nucleotides are TGTGCCAGCAGCTTAGTAACGTTGGGACTAGCCTTCAATGAGCAGTTCTTC. Translated: CASSLVTLGLAFNEQFF.

V is TRBV19 and J is TRBJ1-1, with D perhaps matching TRBD1 (5 bases). This CDR3 is 14 amino acids long. CDR1 LNHDA and CDR2 SQIVND come from the germline V gene (reference sequence). V lost 4 bases and J 1 base, leaving 10 bases between the germline ends. DNA of the CDR3: TGTGCCAGTAGTAGGCAGGGCCCGAACACTGAAGCTTTCTTT. Its protein is CASSRQGPNTEAFF.

This clone was seen a single time. As DNA, the CDR3 is TGTGCCAGCAGTTCAAGCCTGGGTGCGGCCCGCTACGAGCAGTACTTC. Its protein product is CASSSSLGAARYEQYF. This chain connects TRBV28 to TRBJ2-7, with D unresolved. Germline assignment: CDR1 MDHEN and CDR2 SYDVKM. The V end was cut by 4 bases, the J end by 3 bases, with 19 bases between. The CDR3 has 16 amino acids.

This chain joins TRBV9 and TRBJ2-3; D is unresolved. CDR1 and CDR2 from the germline V gene are SGDLS and YYNGEE. The CDR3 contains 11 residues. V was shortened by 4 bases and J by 2 bases, with 2 bases between the two germline ends. The CDR3 sequence is CASSLTDTQYF. CDR3 DNA: TGTGCCAGCAGCCTCACAGATACGCAGTATTTT.

The rearrangement uses TRBV9 and TRBJ2-3; 15 bases are a match to TRBD2. J was trimmed by 5 bases and V by 3 bases; bases with no gene match: 4. The CDR3 sequence is 16 residues long. Per the germline V gene, CDR1 is SGDLS and CDR2 is YYNGEE. The CDR3 nucleotides are TGTGCCAGCAGCGGGGGACTAGCGGGGGGCCGAGATACGCAGTATTTT. Translation gives CASSGGLAGGRDTQYF.